These 24 T cell receptor beta chains originate from one sample sequenced in a study of CD8 T cells in ankylosing spondylitis. General study findings and limits: A TCR beta motif of fewer than ten highly homologous variants appeared characteristic of ankylosing spondylitis blood.

Antigens of these TCRs are unknown. One entry per CDR3 protein, called by TCRdb with MiXCR from the 5' RACE reads. The sample has under 250,000 distinct CDR3 sequences, around 7.9% seen once. The specimen sequenced was blood, either unsorted or a sorted T cell fraction (not recorded which). The receptors stem from a male donor with ankylosing spondylitis.

There are many counts of this clonotype. The chain has TRBV2 and TRBJ2-7; D tentatively fits TRBD1 or TRBD2 (5 bases each). CDR1 and CDR2 (germline): SNHLY, FYNNEI. Trimming pared 4 bases from V and 3 bases from J, leaving 16 bases between. This CDR3 is built from 15 residues. CDR3: CASSGPRDGRYEQYF. The CDR3 nucleotides read TGTGCCAGCAGTGGGCCCAGGGACGGACGCTACGAGCAGTACTTC.

This clonotype was counted ten times or more. CDR3 DNA sequence: TGTGCCAGCAGCTGGGACAGGGGGCTAGGTCAGCCCCAGCATTTT. Translated, it gives CASSWDRGLGQPQHF. The genes are TRBV7-8 and TRBJ1-5; 12 bases match TRBD1. Germline CDR1 reads SGHVS; CDR2 reads FQNEAQ. Trimming took 4 bases from V and 6 from J; bases not matched to a gene: 4. This CDR3 is built from 15 residues.

This clonotype has ten or more counts. The J gene is TRBJ1-1, the V gene TRBV9; D is undetermined. CDR1 is SGDLS, CDR2 YYNGEE, per germline. This CDR3 is built from 13 residues. V was shortened by 0 bases and J by 8 bases, with 11 bases between the two germline ends. This CDR3 reads CASSVGAADEAFF. The CDR3 bases are TGTGCCAGCAGCGTAGGGGCAGCGGACGAAGCTTTCTTT.

The table lists this clonotype with many counts. CDR3 protein: CASRIMEGSTDTQYF. In DNA form, the CDR3 reads TGTGCCAGCAGAATCATGGAGGGGAGCACAGATACGCAGTATTTT. V usage is TRBV5-6 and J usage is TRBJ2-3; D possibly corresponds to TRBD2 (6 bases). The germline CDR1 and CDR2 sequences are SGHDT and YYEEEE. V lost 5 bases and J 0 bases, leaving 13 bases between the germline ends. This CDR3 contains 15 residues.

V is TRBV12-5 and J is TRBJ2-7; no clear D. V dropped 6 bases and J dropped 2 bases, with 8 bases sitting between them. The CDR3 runs 12 residues. Germline CDR1 reads LGHNT; CDR2 reads FRNRAP. The CDR3 spells CASGQHPYEQYF. The CDR3 bases are TGTGCTAGTGGCCAACACCCCTACGAGCAGTACTTC.

This clonotype was counted between two and nine times. This chain links TRBV29-1 with TRBJ2-7; D is tentatively TRBD1 or TRBD2 (5 bases each). V lost 6 bases and J 7 bases, leaving 13 bases between the germline ends. Per the germline V gene, CDR1 is SQVTM and CDR2 is ANQGSEA. This CDR3 is built from 11 residues. In nucleotides, the CDR3 is TGCAGCGTCCCGGGACCTGGGGAGCAGTACTTC. It codes for CSVPGPGEQYF.

This clonotype has a count of ten or more. V gene TRBV4-3 combines with J gene TRBJ2-7; D unclear. Trimming took 4 bases from V and 1 from J, leaving 8 bases between them. This CDR3 is 13 amino acids long. Germline-derived CDR1 and CDR2 are LGHNA and YSLEER. The CDR3 region has the DNA TGCGCCAGCAGCCCTACCCGATCCTACGAGCAGTACTTC. This encodes CASSPTRSYEQYF.

The genes are TRBV6-1 and TRBJ1-1, with a tentative D call TRBD1 (5 bases). V lost 6 bases, J lost 1 base, and 12 bases lay in between. The CDR3 totals 14 residues. CDR1 and CDR2 from the germline V gene are MNHNS and SASEGT. CDR3 DNA: TGTGCCAGCAGAACGGGGCACGAGAACACTGAAGCTTTCTTT. It specifies CASRTGHENTEAFF.

Many counts were recorded for this clonotype. CDR3 amino acids: CAISESALGDEQFF. The CDR3 DNA is TGTGCCATCAGTGAGTCGGCCCTAGGTGATGAGCAGTTCTTC. This sequence joins TRBV10-3 and TRBJ2-1; D gene uncertain. The V and J ends lost 0 bases and 8 bases respectively, with 11 bases between them. Germline-derived CDR1 and CDR2 are ENHRY and SYGVKD. The CDR3 contains 14 residues.

This clonotype was recorded at least ten times. The J gene is TRBJ1-4, the V gene TRBV6-5; weak D call: TRBD1 (5 bases). Between the trimmed V and J ends, which lost 4 bases and 8 bases, there was a span of 20 bases. Germline CDR1 MNHEY, CDR2 SVGAGI. The CDR3 loop spans 16 amino acids. The CDR3 DNA follows: TGTGCCAGCAGTTCCGACGAACGACGGGGCCGGGAAAAACTGTTTTTT. Its protein is CASSSDERRGREKLFF.

There are many counts of this clonotype. This chain uses TRBV24-1 with TRBJ2-1; 7 nucleotides line up with TRBD2. Germline CDR1 reads KGHDR; CDR2 reads SFDVKD. V lost 4 bases, J lost 9 bases, and 5 bases stayed unmatched. This CDR3 contains 13 residues. CDR3 nucleotide sequence: TGTGCCACCAGTGACCAAACTAGCGTTGAGCAGTTCTTC. Translation gives CATSDQTSVEQFF.

This clonotype was seen repeatedly, ten times or more. V is TRBV24-1 and J is TRBJ2-1, with 8 positions matching TRBD1. Losses at the gene ends were 4 bases for V and 4 bases for J; bases not matched to a gene: 8. Germline lookup yields CDR1 KGHDR and CDR2 SFDVKD. The CDR3 runs to 16 residues. The CDR3 bases are TGTGCCACCAGTGAAAGGGACAGGACACGGTACAATGAGCAGTTCTTC. This translates into CATSERDRTRYNEQFF.

This chain joins TRBV7-9 and TRBJ2-5; 8 bases align to TRBD2. This CDR3 has 15 amino acids. J gave up 5 bases and V 2 bases, and 7 bases lay outside the gene matches. Germline V gives CDR1 SEHNR, CDR2 FQNEAQ (reference sequence). This chain's CDR3 is CASSLSAGEWETQYF. CDR3 bases: TGTGCCAGCAGCTTATCAGCGGGAGAGTGGGAGACCCAGTACTTC.

This clonotype has a count of ten or more. The chain is built from TRBV29-1 and TRBJ2-1; 8 positions match TRBD1. With V trimmed by 6 bases and J by 3 bases, 16 bases remained unmatched. There are 17 residues in the CDR3. The germline V gene encodes CDR1 SQVTM and CDR2 ANQGSEA. CDR3 nucleotide sequence: TGCAGCGTAATGGGACAGGATCTATGGACTGGCTACAATGAGCAGTTCTTC. It translates to CSVMGQDLWTGYNEQFF.

This clonotype was counted ten times or more. V and J are TRBV11-1 and TRBJ2-1; TRBD2 matches 7 bases. The germline CDR1 and CDR2 sequences are SGHAT and FQDESV (reference sequence). The CDR3 loop spans 15 amino acids. The J segment lost 7 bases and the V segment lost 3 bases, leaving 9 bases of the junction unmatched. CDR3 bases: TGTGCCAGCAGCTTGGAGGGAGGGCCCAATAATGAGCAGTTCTTC. This codes for CASSLEGGPNNEQFF.

This clonotype was seen many times. This sequence joins TRBV6-1 and TRBJ2-1; weak D call: TRBD1 (8 bases). The CDR3 extends over 13 amino acids. Germline assignment: CDR1 MNHNS and CDR2 SASEGT. The V and J ends lost 6 bases and 8 bases respectively, with 14 bases between them. Written as DNA, the CDR3 is TGTGCCAGCAGACAGGGGGGGTGGGATGAGCAGTTCTTC. This translates into CASRQGGWDEQFF.

This clonotype has ten or more counts. The chain combines TRBV7-8 with TRBJ2-7; TRBD1 agrees at 7 bases. The CDR3 is 15 residues long. Trimming removed 7 bases from V and 3 bases from J; junction bases left unmatched: 12. Germline loops: CDR1 SGHVS, CDR2 FQNEAQ. The CDR3, as DNA: TGTGCCAGCAAACACGGCCAGGGGGTCGGCTACGAGCAGTACTTC. Its protein product is CASKHGQGVGYEQYF.

In its sample, this clonotype was seen a few times. The chain is built from TRBV29-1 and TRBJ1-2, with TRBD1 matching over 8 bases. CDR3 length equals 13 residues. Germline V CDR1 and CDR2: SQVTM, ANQGSEA. V lost 4 bases and J lost 7; bases outside the gene matches: 8. The chain's CDR3 is CSVGARGLRGYTF. The CDR3 nucleotides are TGCAGCGTTGGGGCCAGGGGGCTACGTGGCTACACCTTC.

On this clonotype itself: Given a much more abundant clone one base away, this may be a read error. This CDR3 fails to terminate in the conserved phenylalanine or tryptophan, so it likely reflects a read error. The chain joins TRBV5-5 to TRBJ1-2, with TRBD1 identical over 10 bases. The junction had 12 bases not matched to a gene; V was cut back by 3 bases and J by 7 bases. The CDR3 extends over 16 amino acids. Germline CDR1 SGHKS, CDR2 YYEKEE (reference sequence). The CDR3 is CASSSGTGAKLTGYTL. CDR3 bases: TGTGCCAGCAGCTCCGGGACAGGGGCGAAACTAACTGGCTACACCCTC.

This clonotype was observed many times. The genes are TRBV4-3 and TRBJ2-7; a weak D match, TRBD2 (5 bases). Germline CDR1 and CDR2: LGHNA and YSLEER. V dropped 0 bases and J dropped 3 bases, with 12 bases sitting between them. The CDR3 sequence is 15 residues long. The CDR3 region is CASSQEADDDYEQYF. For the CDR3, the DNA is TGCGCCAGCAGCCAAGAAGCGGATGACGACTACGAGCAGTACTTC.

The rearrangement uses TRBV30 and TRBJ2-7, with 8 bases identical to TRBD1. V was clipped by 3 bases and J by 6 bases; unmatched bases: 7. The germline V gene encodes CDR1 GTSNPN and CDR2 SVGIG (reference sequence). The CDR3 is made up of 13 amino acids. The CDR3 is CAWRWTGSSEQYF. The DNA of the CDR3 is TGTGCCTGGAGGTGGACAGGGTCGAGCGAGCAGTACTTC.

This clonotype was picked up many times. The chain uses TRBV7-9 and TRBJ1-2; a weak D match, TRBD1 (6 bases). The V gene lost 2 bases and the J gene lost 4 bases, with 14 bases spanning the gap. In germline, CDR1 is SEHNR, CDR2 FQNEAQ (reference sequence). This CDR3 is 15 amino acids long. CDR3 DNA: TGTGCCAGCAGCTTAAGTTCAGGGGTCTCCTATGGCTACACCTTC. It specifies CASSLSSGVSYGYTF.

This chain links TRBV28 with TRBJ2-5; 11 bases line up with TRBD2. Trimming took 5 bases from V and 4 from J; bases not matched to a gene: 9. In germline, CDR1 is MDHEN, CDR2 SYDVKM. This CDR3 comprises 16 residues. Here the CDR3 DNA reads TGTGCCAGCAGTATACTAGCGGGAGAGTTGGGAGAGACCCAGTACTTC. Amino acid sequence: CASSILAGELGETQYF.

In this sample, this clonotype turned up many times. V is TRBV9 and J is TRBJ2-7; D may be TRBD1 (5 bases). Trimming removed 4 bases from V and 1 base from J, with 12 bases in between. CDR3 length: 14 amino acids. CDR1 and CDR2 (germline): SGDLS, YYNGEE. CDR3: CASSTAAGSYEQYF. The CDR3 nucleotides read TGTGCCAGCAGCACCGCGGCAGGGTCCTACGAGCAGTACTTC.